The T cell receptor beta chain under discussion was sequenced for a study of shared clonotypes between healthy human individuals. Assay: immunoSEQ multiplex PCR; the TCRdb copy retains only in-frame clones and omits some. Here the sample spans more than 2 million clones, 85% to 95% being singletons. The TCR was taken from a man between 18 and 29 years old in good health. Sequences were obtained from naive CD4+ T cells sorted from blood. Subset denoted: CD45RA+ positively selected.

The CDR3 DNA is TGTGCCAGCCATTCCGCCCGACAACCTGGGGAGCAGTTCTTC. It codes for CASHSARQPGEQFF. The rearrangement uses TRBV28 and TRBJ2-1; D gene unclear. The CDR3 has 14 amino acids. Trimming pared 8 bases from V and 10 bases from J, leaving 21 bases between. The germline gives CDR1 MDHEN, CDR2 SYDVKM.